One sample yielded the 19 T cell receptor beta chains listed below, sequenced in a study of T cells expressing NK-cell markers. TCRdb reanalyzed the 5' RACE reads and collapses them to one entry per CDR3 protein, without DNA. The table gives 250,000 to 300,000 distinct CDR3 sequences; the top ten clones make up about 0.4% of it. The sequenced sample consisted of blood T cells: a sorted CD56 or NKG2C T cell subset, CD4+ or CD8+ T cells, or bulk PBMC T cells (not recorded which). The receptor set was obtained from a young man in good health.

This rearrangement joins TRBV10-2 to TRBJ2-1; without DNA, the TCRdb call of TRBD1 cannot be checked. This CDR3 is 17 amino acids long. Germline assignment: CDR1 WSHSY and CDR2 SAAADI. CDR3 sequence reads: CASRAPYGTGGINEQFF.

The rearrangement uses TRBV7-8 and TRBJ1-5. Per the germline V gene, CDR1 is SGHVS and CDR2 is FQNEAQ. The CDR3 sequence is 15 residues long. CDR3 amino acids: CASSYSRFEDQPQHF.

The CDR3 protein is CAISGPGTGSYNEQFF. The rearrangement links TRBV10-3 to TRBJ2-1; TCRdb's D gene call, TRBD1, goes unchecked for lack of DNA. Germline CDR1 reads ENHRY; CDR2 reads SYGVKD. This CDR3 is built from 16 residues.

The J gene is TRBJ2-7, the V gene TRBV3-1; as DNA is missing, the TRBD1 call by TCRdb cannot be tested. CDR1 and CDR2 from the germline V gene are LGHDT and YNNKEL (reference sequence). The CDR3 has 12 amino acids. CDR3 residues: CASSQGAGEQYF.

This rearrangement joins TRBV24-1 to TRBJ2-3; TCRdb lists TRBD2, though no DNA is available to test this call. This CDR3 spans 12 amino acids. Germline V CDR1 and CDR2: KGHDR, SFDVKD. The CDR3 here is CATSSAVDTQYF.

The chain couples TRBV7-2 to TRBJ2-7; TCRdb's D call, TRBD2, is unchecked because there is no DNA. Germline V CDR1 and CDR2: SGHTA, FQGNSA. The CDR3 runs to 16 residues. CDR3 sequence: CASSSTSGTVNAEQYF.

CDR3 sequence: CASSQDQGSGEAFF. The rearrangement joins TRBV4-2 to TRBJ1-1. This CDR3 region has 14 residues. Germline V gene data show CDR1 as LGHNA and CDR2 as YNFKEQ.

Here the CDR3 reads CSVHGLFVGGYTF. This chain uses TRBV29-1 with TRBJ1-2. Germline CDR1 is SQVTM and CDR2 is ANQGSEA. The CDR3 totals 13 residues.

The rearrangement links TRBV3-1 to TRBJ2-2; TCRdb selects TRBD1, and the lack of DNA leaves this call unchecked. This CDR3 has 18 amino acids. Per the germline V gene, CDR1 is LGHDT and CDR2 is YNNKEL (reference sequence). This CDR3 reads CASSQRLPGPAPTGELFF.

The chain recombines TRBV5-1 with TRBJ2-7; checking the TCRdb D call of TRBD1 is not possible without DNA. Germline V CDR1 and CDR2: SGHRS, YFSETQ. The CDR3 is 16 amino acids. CDR3 amino acids: CASSLGDRAFGYEQYF.

The V gene is TRBV18, the J gene TRBJ1-5. The V gene's germline CDR1 is KGHSH and CDR2 LQKENI. The CDR3 runs 14 residues. The CDR3 spells CASSRTDSNQPQHF.

The rearrangement links TRBV5-1 to TRBJ1-1; TCRdb returns TRBD1, unconfirmable since there is no DNA. The CDR3 length is 15 residues. The V gene's germline CDR1 is SGHRS and CDR2 YFSETQ. CDR3 region: CASSRDPWGATEAFF.

The V gene is TRBV20-1, the J gene TRBJ2-7; TCRdb indicates TRBD1, and absent DNA this call remains unverified. The CDR3 is made up of 16 amino acids. Germline CDR1 reads DFQATT; CDR2 reads SNEGSKA (reference sequence). The CDR3: CSARDPRQGPPGEQYF.

CDR3 in amino acids: CASSPRVGLNQPQHF. V is TRBV7-2 and J is TRBJ1-5; checking the TCRdb D call of TRBD1 is not possible without DNA. The CDR3 extends over 15 amino acids. Germline values: CDR1 SGHTA, CDR2 FQGNSA.

V gene TRBV7-8 combines with J gene TRBJ2-3; checking the TCRdb D call of TRBD1 is not possible without DNA. Per the germline V gene, CDR1 is SGHVS and CDR2 is FQNEAQ. The length of the CDR3 is 18 residues. This chain's CDR3 is CASSSQLMGPPSTDTQYF.

The chain uses TRBV6-1 and TRBJ1-3; TCRdb gives TRBD1 as the D gene, but with no DNA this cannot be confirmed. There are 13 residues in the CDR3. Germline CDR1 is MNHNS and CDR2 is SASEGT. The chain's CDR3 is CASGTVSGNTIYF.

V usage is TRBV19 and J usage is TRBJ1-5. Germline assignment: CDR1 LNHDA and CDR2 SQIVND (reference sequence). The CDR3 runs 13 residues. CDR3 amino acids: CASTVASNQPQHF.

CDR3 sequence: CATSTGGATYEQYF. The chain couples TRBV10-3 to TRBJ2-7; TCRdb selects TRBD1, and the lack of DNA leaves this call unchecked. Germline-derived CDR1 and CDR2 are ENHRY and SYGVKD. The CDR3 consists of 14 residues.

The chain links TRBV9 to TRBJ1-4; the D call of TRBD1 rests on TCRdb alone, since no DNA is present to check it. CDR3 length: 15 residues. Looked up from germline, CDR1 is SGDLS and CDR2 is YYNGEE. CDR3 sequence: CASSPRTATNEKLFF.